The 30 T cell receptor beta chains in this list originate from one sample, sequenced in a study of PD-L1 blockade in urothelial cancer (dated by TCRdb to the late 2010s). This specimen's time point label, per the study, means: peripheral blood 6 weeks after treatment start. Receptor amplification or capture employed the immunoSEQ multiplex PCR assay. TCRdb re-hosts the immuneACCESS table, in-frame sequences only. Its copies lack some clones; in the studies checked, an unresolved V gene accounts for under half of them, and the cause for the rest is not known. Across this sample there are tens of thousands of clones, with less than 95% seen only once. Roughly 0.8% of the sample rests with the top ten. Material: PBMCs, obtained around atezolizumab (anti-PD-L1) treatment. The receptors come from a woman of 80 years or more with urothelial cancer.

The rearrangement uses TRBV19 and TRBJ1-2, with a possible D match to TRBD1 (5 bases). V was cut by 7 bases and J by 3 bases, with 15 bases left in between. The CDR3 is made up of 14 amino acids. The V gene's germline CDR1 is LNHDA and CDR2 SQIVND (reference sequence). For the CDR3, the DNA is TGTGCCAGTAAACGGGTGGGGCTGGACTATGGCTACACCTTC. Translation gives CASKRVGLDYGYTF. The full variable domain, rest sourced from reference TRBV19 and TRBJ1-2, is DGGITQSPKYLFRKEGQNVTLSCEQNLNHDAMYWYRQDPGQGLRLIYYSQIVNDFQKGDIAEGYSVSREKKESFPLTVTSAQKNPTAFYLCASKRVGLDYGYTFGSGTRLTVV.

The chain joins TRBV5-1 to TRBJ2-1; 9 bases are shared with TRBD2. Germline V gene lookup returns CDR1 SGHRS and CDR2 YFSETQ. The CDR3 runs to 15 residues. J lost 8 bases, V lost 0 bases, and 6 bases had no gene match. CDR3 amino acids: CASSLAGASGDEQFF. The CDR3 nucleotides are TGCGCCAGCAGCTTGGCCGGGGCTAGCGGGGATGAGCAGTTCTTC. The variable domain in full, with the rest retrieved from reference TRBV5-1 and TRBJ2-1, is KAGVTQTPRYLIKTRGQQVTLSCSPISGHRSVSWYQQTPGQGLQFLFEYFSETQRNKGNFPGRFSGRQFSNSRSEMNVSTLELGDSALYLCASSLAGASGDEQFFGPGTRLTVL.

This chain joins TRBV2 and TRBJ2-2; D is ambiguous. This CDR3 contains 13 residues. CDR1 is SNHLY, CDR2 FYNNEI, per germline. The V end was cut by 7 bases, the J end by 3 bases, with 9 bases between. CDR3 sequence (DNA): TGTGCCAGCATCAACGCGGACACCGGGGAGCTGTTTTTT. Amino acids: CASINADTGELFF.

The rearrangement links TRBV5-1 to TRBJ1-1; a possible D gene is TRBD1 (5 bases). CDR3 length: 13 amino acids. Germline-derived CDR1 and CDR2 are SGHRS and YFSETQ. Trimming took off 0 bases at V and 10 bases at J, with 13 bases between the two ends. The CDR3 DNA follows: TGCGCCAGCAGCTTGGTGGGGCCAGGGCCAGCTTTCTTT. It codes for CASSLVGPGPAFF.

A few counts support this clone. The chain recombines TRBV4-1 with TRBJ2-3; D gene unclear. V gave up 1 base and J gave up 2 bases, with 13 bases separating them. The CDR3 is 16 residues long. CDR1 is MGHRA and CDR2 is YSYEKL in the germline V gene. CDR3 nucleotide sequence: TGCGCCAGCAGCCAAGGCTGGGCAGGCCTCACAGATACGCAGTATTTT. Amino acids: CASSQGWAGLTDTQYF.

This chain connects TRBV5-1 to TRBJ2-7; 10 bases are a match to TRBD2. With 2 bases clipped from V and 6 bases from J, the junction kept 8 bases outside the gene matches. Germline values: CDR1 SGHRS, CDR2 YFSETQ. The CDR3 consists of 15 residues. CDR3 protein: CASSLIAGGDSEQYF. The CDR3 DNA reads as TGCGCCAGCAGCTTAATAGCGGGAGGTGACTCCGAGCAGTACTTC.

This clone showed up just once. The chain is built from TRBV6-1 and TRBJ2-1; 10 bases are a match to TRBD2. V lost 6 bases and J lost 1; bases outside the gene matches: 3. The CDR3 has 15 amino acids. Germline V gives CDR1 MNHNS, CDR2 SASEGT. The CDR3 loop reads CASRLAGESYNEQFF. CDR3 sequence (DNA): TGTGCCAGCAGGCTAGCGGGAGAGTCCTACAATGAGCAGTTCTTC.

The V and J genes are TRBV7-3 and TRBJ1-1; 9 bases align to TRBD1. This CDR3 contains 14 residues. V shed 3 bases and J 1 base; nucleotides not matched to a gene: 0. Germline CDR1 is SGHTA and CDR2 is FQGTGA. The chain's CDR3 is CASSLGQGNTEAFF. CDR3 coding DNA: TGTGCCAGCAGCTTGGGACAGGGGAACACTGAAGCTTTCTTT.

The rearrangement uses TRBV6-1 and TRBJ1-1, with 11 bases aligning to TRBD1. In germline, CDR1 is MNHNS, CDR2 SASEGT. The CDR3 sequence is 14 residues long. After removal of 6 bases from V and 5 bases from J, the junction contained 5 bases not matched to a gene. CDR3 residues: CASRGDRGKTEAFF. CDR3 DNA sequence: TGTGCCAGCAGGGGGGACAGGGGGAAGACTGAAGCTTTCTTT.

The rearrangement uses TRBV5-1 and TRBJ2-2; D may be TRBD1 (7 bases). V gave up 4 bases and J gave up 2 bases, with 12 bases separating them. Germline V CDR1 and CDR2: SGHRS, YFSETQ. CDR3 length: 15 amino acids. CDR3 sequence (DNA): TGCGCCAGCAGCGGCGGGACAGTTAACACCGGGGAGCTGTTTTTT. Residues: CASSGGTVNTGELFF.

The count of this clone is one. V usage is TRBV5-1 and J usage is TRBJ2-3; 8 bases line up with TRBD1. Per the germline V gene, CDR1 is SGHRS and CDR2 is YFSETQ. CDR3 size: 16 residues. V lost 0 bases to trimming and J lost 4 bases; unmatched junction nucleotides: 7. CDR3 nucleotide sequence: TGCGCCAGCAGCTTGGCCGGGGCAGGGGGCCCAGATACGCAGTATTTT. Amino acids: CASSLAGAGGPDTQYF.

The chain combines TRBV6-5 with TRBJ2-7, with 7 bases matching TRBD1. CDR3 length: 13 amino acids. CDR1 is MNHEY, CDR2 SVGAGI, per germline. V lost 5 bases and J lost 3; bases outside the gene matches: 4. CDR3 region: CASSQQGFYEQYF. In DNA, the CDR3 is TGTGCCAGCAGTCAACAGGGGTTCTACGAGCAGTACTTC.

The J gene is TRBJ2-3, the V gene TRBV6-1; perhaps TRBD2 as D (5 bases). The germline CDR1 and CDR2 sequences are MNHNS and SASEGT. Trimming stripped 3 bases from V and 4 bases from J, with 14 bases between. CDR3 size: 15 residues. The CDR3 bases are TGTGCCAGCAGTGACGCCCGGGAAGGGTCAGATACGCAGTATTTT. It codes for CASSDAREGSDTQYF.

This sequence joins TRBV18 and TRBJ2-7, with TRBD2 matching over 11 bases. J gave up 5 bases and V 3 bases, and 9 bases lay outside the gene matches. The CDR3 is 16 residues long. Germline V lookup: CDR1 KGHSH, CDR2 LQKENI. CDR3 DNA: TGTGCCAGCTCACCGCTCACTAGCGGGAGAATAGACGAGCAGTACTTC. Its protein is CASSPLTSGRIDEQYF.

The rearrangement uses TRBV10-3 and TRBJ2-2; 10 bases fit TRBD1. This CDR3 spans 17 amino acids. Germline CDR1 reads ENHRY; CDR2 reads SYGVKD. Trimming took 5 bases from V and 4 from J; bases not matched to a gene: 10. CDR3 DNA sequence: TGTGCCATCAGTCCCAAGACAGGGGGCGCAGGCACCGGGGAGCTGTTTTTT. Translation: CAISPKTGGAGTGELFF.

The J gene is TRBJ2-7, the V gene TRBV5-5; D might be TRBD2 (5 bases). CDR1 is SGHKS and CDR2 is YYEKEE in the germline V gene (reference sequence). The CDR3 runs to 14 residues. V was clipped by 9 bases and J by 2 bases, with 18 bases between them. CDR3 region: CATEREGRAYEQYF. CDR3 DNA: TGTGCCACCGAGCGCGAGGGTAGGGCCTACGAGCAGTACTTC.

The rearrangement joins TRBV5-1 to TRBJ2-3; the D gene is possibly TRBD2 (5 bases). Trimming took 0 bases from V and 5 from J, leaving 10 bases between them. The CDR3 extends over 14 amino acids. CDR1 SGHRS and CDR2 YFSETQ come from the germline V gene. CDR3 sequence reads: CASSLEGEGDTQYF. CDR3 coding DNA: TGCGCCAGCAGCTTGGAAGGCGAGGGAGATACGCAGTATTTT.

The chain links TRBV30 to TRBJ2-7; 7 positions agree with TRBD1. V gave up 0 bases and J gave up 2 bases; unmatched junction bases: 7. This CDR3 contains 15 residues. Germline V gene lookup returns CDR1 GTSNPN and CDR2 SVGIG (reference sequence). CDR3 residues: CAWSVPETGTYEQYF. In DNA, the CDR3 is TGTGCCTGGAGTGTTCCGGAGACAGGGACCTACGAGCAGTACTTC.

The chain carries TRBV5-1 and TRBJ2-2, with D hard to call. The germline V gene encodes CDR1 SGHRS and CDR2 YFSETQ. Trimming left V 1 base short and J 0 bases short, with 7 bases between. The CDR3 has 15 residues. The DNA of the CDR3 is TGCGCCAGCAGCTTGCCTATCGCGAACACCGGGGAGCTGTTTTTT. This sequence encodes CASSLPIANTGELFF.

This chain links TRBV9 with TRBJ2-7, with D unresolved. CDR3 length equals 13 residues. V gave up 2 bases and J gave up 3 bases, with 9 bases separating them. CDR1 SGDLS and CDR2 YYNGEE come from the germline V gene. The CDR3 coding sequence is TGTGCCAGCAGCGTTAACAGCCACTACGAGCAGTACTTC. Residues: CASSVNSHYEQYF.

The J gene is TRBJ1-5, the V gene TRBV4-1; D remains ambiguous. CDR1 is MGHRA and CDR2 is YSYEKL in the germline V gene. The CDR3 has 16 residues. Between the trimmed V and J ends, which lost 0 bases and 6 bases, there was a span of 15 bases. The CDR3 DNA sequence: TGCGCCAGCAGCCAAGATACCGATCGTTCGGGTCAGCCCCAGCATTTT. This encodes CASSQDTDRSGQPQHF.

There are a few counts of this clone. This chain connects TRBV5-4 to TRBJ1-4; D may be TRBD1 (5 bases). CDR1 is SGHNT and CDR2 is YYREEE in the germline V gene (reference sequence). The CDR3 totals 16 residues. Trimming pared 0 bases from V and 6 bases from J, leaving 15 bases between. For the CDR3, the DNA is TGTGCCAGCAGCTTGGGGGCGGGGACGTTGGATGAAAAACTGTTTTTT. Its translation: CASSLGAGTLDEKLFF. Supplemented by reference TRBV5-4 and TRBJ1-4, the full variable domain reads ETGVTQSPTHLIKTRGQQVTLRCSSQSGHNTVSWYQQALGQGPQFIFQYYREEENGRGNFPPRFSGLQFPNYSSELNVNALELDDSALYLCASSLGAGTLDEKLFFGSGTQLSVL.

The chain carries TRBV5-4 and TRBJ2-1, with TRBD2 identical over 10 bases. CDR1 SGHNT and CDR2 YYREEE come from the germline V gene (reference sequence). The CDR3 has 16 amino acids. The J segment lost 2 bases and the V segment lost 4 bases, leaving 6 bases of the junction unmatched. The DNA for the CDR3 is TGTGCCAGCAGCACCCCAGCGGGAGGGACCTACAATGAGCAGTTCTTC. This gives the protein CASSTPAGGTYNEQFF.

V is TRBV7-6 and J is TRBJ2-3; 10 bases map to TRBD2. V dropped 5 bases and J dropped 3; count of bases not matched to a gene: 5. The CDR3 is 15 amino acids. Germline values: CDR1 SGHVS, CDR2 FNYEAQ. DNA of the CDR3: TGTGCCAGCAGCAATTTAGCGGGAGGAACAGATACGCAGTATTTT. Amino acids: CASSNLAGGTDTQYF.

This chain joins TRBV7-2 and TRBJ2-2; D unclear. V was trimmed by 2 bases and J by 5 bases, leaving 6 bases between them. The length of the CDR3 is 13 residues. CDR1 SGHTA and CDR2 FQGNSA come from the germline V gene. CDR3 sequence (DNA): TGTGCCAGCAGCTTATATATGACCGGGGAGCTGTTTTTT. Its protein is CASSLYMTGELFF.

V usage is TRBV7-9 and J usage is TRBJ1-2; D might be TRBD1 (6 bases). The CDR3 loop spans 14 amino acids. The germline CDR1 and CDR2 sequences are SEHNR and FQNEAQ (reference sequence). The germline V and J ends were trimmed by 5 bases and 6 bases, with 16 bases remaining between them. This CDR3 is CASSPTGNPDGYTF. CDR3 DNA: TGTGCCAGCAGCCCCACAGGGAATCCCGATGGCTACACCTTC.

A single count supports this clone. This chain links TRBV5-1 with TRBJ2-1, with a tentative D call TRBD1 (5 bases). The CDR3 has 12 amino acids. V was pared by 9 bases and J by 7 bases, with 14 bases between. CDR1 and CDR2 (germline): SGHRS, YFSETQ. The CDR3 bases are TGCGCCACCTCGGACAACGAAAATGAGCAGTTCTTC. Residues: CATSDNENEQFF. Full variable domain (outside the CDR3, taken from reference TRBV5-1 and TRBJ2-1): KAGVTQTPRYLIKTRGQQVTLSCSPISGHRSVSWYQQTPGQGLQFLFEYFSETQRNKGNFPGRFSGRQFSNSRSEMNVSTLELGDSALYLCATSDNENEQFFGPGTRLTVL.

The chain couples TRBV28 to TRBJ1-2; D ambiguous. Germline CDR1 MDHEN, CDR2 SYDVKM. CDR3 length: 13 amino acids. Deletions cut 6 bases from V and 4 bases from J, with 12 bases between. CDR3 nucleotide sequence: TGTGCCAGCAGCTACAAGAGCGTCTATGGCTACACCTTC. Protein product: CASSYKSVYGYTF.

V usage is TRBV4-2 and J usage is TRBJ2-2; perhaps TRBD1 as D (6 bases). CDR1 is LGHNA, CDR2 YNFKEQ, per germline. With 0 bases removed from V and 5 bases from J, the gap between germline ends came to 16 bases. The length of the CDR3 is 17 residues. The CDR3 reads CASSQDLIRGLTGELFF. DNA of the CDR3: TGTGCCAGCAGCCAAGATCTGATCAGGGGTTTGACCGGGGAGCTGTTTTTT.

V gene TRBV27 combines with J gene TRBJ2-6; TRBD2 might be the D (5 bases). Trimming cost V 5 bases and J 1 base, with 9 bases left between them. CDR1 MNHEY and CDR2 SMNVEV come from the germline V gene (reference sequence). There are 15 residues in the CDR3. The CDR3 sequence: CASSAWESGANVLTF. Written as DNA, the CDR3 is TGTGCCAGCAGTGCATGGGAGTCTGGGGCCAACGTCCTGACTTTC.